The source of this TCR beta chain is a study of shared clonotypes between healthy human individuals. About the study: A few men and a couple of women, aged 18 to 49, were donors. Study outcomes and limitations: Lower generation probabilities were found for non-shared clonotypes than for those shared by all four donors. Four donors shared about 5% of their naive CD4 clonotypes.

With respect to this clone: Its antigen is not known.

Original processing methods: Without quality scores, immunoSEQ junctional reads could not be filtered like full-length reads. Generated by immunoSEQ multiplex PCR, the TCRdb table keeps only in-frame clones and is missing some. V, J and clone size derive from that table, while D and trimming were established from the DNA sequence. The sample holds some 2,400,000 clones, approximately 95% seen once. This CDR3 is built from 16 residues. The ends lost 5 bases at V and 8 bases at J; junction bases unmatched: 11. Germline V lookup: CDR1 SNHLY, CDR2 FYNNEI. V and J are TRBV2 and TRBJ1-6; 8 bases are shared with TRBD1. Specimen: naive CD4+ T cells sorted from blood. Indicated subset: CD45RA+ positively selected. The sequence was obtained from a man aged 18 to 29 in good health. CDR3 amino acids: CASSLIPGGRDSPLHF. The CDR3 DNA reads as TGTGCCAGCAGTTTAATACCAGGGGGCAGGGATTCACCCCTCCACTTT.